The 4 T cell receptor beta chains listed next were all sequenced from one sample in a study of T cell repertoires in cytomegalovirus infection. TCRdb reprocessed the reads via MiXCR and lists one record per CDR3 protein. This sample has approximately 300,000 distinct CDR3 sequences, with around 25% found just once. Antigens of these TCRs are unknown. Specimen: cultured PBMCs, collected from culture after CMV antigen stimulation. All receptors derive from a human donor in good health (CMV status not recorded). Some clones in this sample may be carry-over from other donors' samples.

This clonotype was counted at least ten times. This sequence joins TRBV7-2 and TRBJ2-4; D assignment may be TRBD1 or TRBD2 (5 bases each). The CDR3 covers 14 residues. Trimming stripped 4 bases from V and 6 bases from J, with 13 bases between. Looked up from germline, CDR1 is SGHTA and CDR2 is FQGNSA. The CDR3 is CASSSPGTGNIQYF. The CDR3 coding sequence is TGTGCCAGCAGCTCTCCCGGGACGGGAAACATTCAGTACTTC.

V gene TRBV11-3 combines with J gene TRBJ2-2; no clear D gene. The CDR3 runs 14 residues. CDR1 SGHNT and CDR2 YENEEA come from the germline V gene. Trimming removed 5 bases from V and 1 base from J, with 8 bases in between. CDR3 loop: CASSPYGNTGELFF. DNA of the CDR3: TGTGCCAGCAGCCCTTACGGGAACACCGGGGAGCTGTTTTTT.

The chain is built from TRBV7-2 and TRBJ2-1; maybe TRBD2 (6 bases). This CDR3 spans 14 amino acids. The V gene's germline CDR1 is SGHTA and CDR2 FQGNSA. Deletions cut 5 bases from V and 2 bases from J, with 10 bases between. The CDR3 nucleotides are TGTGCCAGCAGCCCTAGCGCCACCTACAATGAGCAGTTCTTC. Its protein product is CASSPSATYNEQFF. Filled out from reference TRBV7-2 and TRBJ2-1, the complete variable domain reads GAGVSQSPSNKVTEKGKDVELRCDPISGHTALYWYRQSLGQGLEFLIYFQGNSAPDKSGLPSDRFSAERTGGSVSTLTIQRTQQEDSAVYLCASSPSATYNEQFFGPGTRLTVL.

V usage is TRBV19 and J usage is TRBJ2-2; D might be TRBD2 (5 bases). With 1 base removed from V and 3 bases from J, the gap between germline ends came to 15 bases. The germline V gene encodes CDR1 LNHDA and CDR2 SQIVND (reference sequence). The CDR3 length is 17 residues. The CDR3 sequence: CASSIAKDWLDTGELFF. CDR3 DNA: TGTGCCAGTAGTATAGCTAAGGACTGGTTGGACACCGGGGAGCTGTTTTTT.